This TCR beta chain was documented in a study of T cell responses to AZD1222 COVID-19 vaccine. Some clones are missing from TCRdb's copy, which holds only in-frame ones; the method was immunoSEQ multiplex PCR. The sample lists approximately 140,000 clones; roughly 94% were seen once. Comments on this clone: Its specificity is not known.

Regarding the study as a whole: The study identified only a handful of AZD1222 recipients as seropositive at baseline.

V was shortened by 7 bases and J by 0 bases, with 12 bases between the two germline ends. CDR1 is LGHNT, CDR2 FRNRAP, per germline. This CDR3 spans 14 amino acids. The sample was peripheral blood, taken on day 0 of AZD1222 vaccination. The chain carries TRBV12-5 and TRBJ1-1; D not certain. This clonotype originated in an adult in good health. CDR3 sequence (DNA): TGTGCTAGTGCCCAATTTCCGTTGAACACTGAAGCTTTCTTT. Translated, it gives CASAQFPLNTEAFF.